This T cell receptor (beta chain) was documented in a study of blood T cell repertoires in COVID-19. The CDR3 runs to 14 residues. V was shortened by 7 bases and J by 7 bases, with 19 bases between the two germline ends. CDR1 and CDR2 from the germline V gene are SGHAT and FQNNGV. This clone was seen a few times. Clones were sequenced by immunoSEQ multiplex PCR, and TCRdb holds only the in-frame ones, with some missing. The sample shows hundreds of thousands of clones, around 80% of them seen only once. Sequenced material: peripheral blood. V and J are TRBV11-2 and TRBJ1-2, with D possibly being TRBD1 (5 bases). The clonotype was recovered from a woman aged 40-49 years with active or convalescent COVID-19. CDR3 sequence: CASTLWQGNLGYTF. The CDR3, as DNA: TGTGCCAGCACCCTATGGCAGGGTAATCTTGGCTACACCTTC.